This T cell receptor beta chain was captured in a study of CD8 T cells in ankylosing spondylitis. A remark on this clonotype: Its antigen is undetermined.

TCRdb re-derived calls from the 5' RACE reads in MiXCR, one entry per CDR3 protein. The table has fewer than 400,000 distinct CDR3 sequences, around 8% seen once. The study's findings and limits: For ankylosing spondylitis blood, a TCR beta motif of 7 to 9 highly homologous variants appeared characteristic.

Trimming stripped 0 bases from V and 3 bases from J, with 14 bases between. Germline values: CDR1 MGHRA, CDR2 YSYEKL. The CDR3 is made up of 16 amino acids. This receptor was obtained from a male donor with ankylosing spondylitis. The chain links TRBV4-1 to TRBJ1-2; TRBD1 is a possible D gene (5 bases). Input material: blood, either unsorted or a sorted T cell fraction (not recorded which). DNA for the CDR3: TGCGCCAGCAGCCAAGATGGGCCAGGGATTGACTATGGCTACACCTTC. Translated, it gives CASSQDGPGIDYGYTF.